This record concerns one TCR beta chain sequence. Its antigen is unknown. No much larger clone exists at a distance of one base, and base qualities are not known. After removal of 3 bases from V and 6 bases from J, the junction retains 9 bases not matched to a gene. Looking up the germline V gene (reference sequence) yields CDR1 MNHNY and CDR2 SVGAGI. Reading from cysteine to phenylalanine, the CDR3 counts 16 amino acids. Of the read, only the CDR3 DNA is kept; its 48 bases are in frame from base 1. The cohort was made up of 500 to 850 healthy bone marrow donors. At the time of sampling, all cohort members were nominally healthy, though unrecorded immune exposures were likely present. The donor tested CMV seropositive, placing the donor among the 289 seropositive members of the cohort. A peripheral blood sample was provided by each donor, and peripheral blood mononuclear cells were used for TCR beta sequencing. Genomic DNA extraction from the blood cell samples was performed with the Qiagen DNeasy Blood Extraction Kit.

This entry belongs to a study of cytomegalovirus exposure and HLA in healthy donors (TCRdb year 2017). For the study in its entirety: According to an earlier analysis of 587 of the donors, 200 million or so T cells yielded 117 million unique TCR beta sequences and around 300 Gb of sequence data. All discovery cohort repertoires had been generated using a single sequencing platform. Of the roughly 400 genotyped donors, 65% to 90% were placed in the genetic ancestry cluster associated with self-reported Caucasian donors. In an earlier analysis of more than 550 of the donors, high-throughput TCR beta sequencing was used to judge whether each TCR beta V gene segment behaved as functional or pseudogenic. The T cell repertoires of 550 to 850 subjects were profiled by immunosequencing and related to cytomegalovirus serostatus. The number of donors typed differed by locus, with about 629-630 for A, B, C, DRB1 and DQB1, more than 500 for DQA1, about 610 for DPA1, and around 460 for DPB1. High-throughput TCR immunosequencing, statistical association of individual TCRs with disease status, and machine learning were combined to predict cytomegalovirus infection status. A separate validation cohort of 100 to 150 different subjects was used in addition to the 666-subject first cohort. The study aimed to test whether cataloging public T cell receptors could reveal signatures of past pathogen exposure. About 5 DR-DQ haplotypes were handled as single units for association and clustering, since linkage in the cohort was strong. In a later analysis, previously published TCR beta repertoires from 666 donors were re-analyzed and high-resolution HLA genotyping was added so that TCR occurrence patterns could be studied. A later genetic analysis took genome-wide SNP genotypes for about 65% of the 666 donors and used that subset as a discovery cohort. Rather than drawing on any new phenotypic data, the later analysis identified candidate immune exposures from TCR beta sequences and the way those sequences occurred across donors. Roughly 300 gigabases of sequencing data and approximately 80 million unique TCR sequences were included in an early release covering several hundred HLA-typed donors. Donor age, sex, ethnicity and CMV serostatus were collected together with the repertoire data. Both class I and class II loci were covered by HLA typing, at four-digit resolution. Among a few hundred genotyped donors of the cohort, an average of about 240,000 unique TCR beta nucleotide sequences were sequenced per donor, around 18% of them non-productive. Findings and caveats that apply to the study as a whole: Assigning TCR associations to individual alleles was difficult when HLA alleles, especially DR and DQ, strongly co-occurred. The study gave a list of 150 to 200 TCR beta chains associated with cytomegalovirus. Specific HLA alleles were associated with about 17,000 TCR beta sequences at a false discovery rate of 0.05 in a later analysis. Because counts were too low, around 17 rarely observed V segments, including chromosome 9 orphons, were left out of the earlier analysis of some 600 of the donors. Compared with the roughly 700-donor mean, donors in an Asian-associated ancestry cluster had fewer N-insertions in productive TCRs, according to a later genetic analysis. Presence/absence analyses assumed roughly uniform sequencing depth across donors, an assumption that may not hold. In a later analysis, several top co-occurrence clusters were reported to appear linked to parvovirus B19, influenza, CMV and Epstein-Barr virus. A cluster of highly shared sequence variants was judged likely to be a technical artifact of the sequencing pipeline. Linkage disequilibrium might explain the correlated functional status among segregating V segments, but an unknown experimental factor could not be excluded. In a later genetic analysis, a missense DCLRE1C variant was associated with V-gene and J-gene trimming of TCR beta chains, and the association was replicated in an independent cohort. Broadly in line with IMGT annotations, most TCR beta V segments showed up in productive rearrangements about 87% or about 30% of the time in an earlier analysis of several hundred of the donors. In a later analysis, TCR association rates were found to vary across HLA loci, with the most associated TCRs seen for DRB1 alleles and the fewest for HLA-C alleles. Across donors, most TCR sequences were observed very rarely, whereas some public TCRs were present in many individuals. Three of the identified cytomegalovirus-associated TCR beta chains were confirmed in vitro to be specific for cytomegalovirus antigens. Because HLA typing was missing for some donors at each locus, association tests included only the typed subset. The classifier was reported to diagnose cytomegalovirus status with high specificity and sensitivity in both the original cohort and the validation cohort. According to the authors, the approach could potentially be generalized to other disease states and immunological phenotypes. The cohort was sequenced for TCR beta chains only, and without alpha or paired-chain data the features that could be detected were limited. Some IMGT-functional V segments, including TRBV6-2 and TRBV6-3, could not be distinguished by the 87-base-pair reads and were therefore excluded. A later analysis found that HLA-associated TCR beta chains were more clonally expanded and had lower generation probabilities than equally common non-associated chains. CMV serostatus was the only immune exposure information available for the cohort. In a later analysis, most CMV-associated TCR beta chains were found to appear HLA-restricted, with HLA associations seemingly driven largely by CMV exposure. A further reported finding was that TCR beta sequences accurately predicted the HLA-A and HLA-B alleles for most subjects in the first cohort.

Libraries were constructed by the immunoSEQ multiplex PCR assay. The multiplex PCR relied on a mix of 60 forward primers for TCR Vbeta segments and 13 reverse primers for TCR Jbeta segments. A multiplex PCR assay on genomic DNA amplified the CDR3 region of rearranged TCR beta genes. The Illumina HiSeq System was used to sequence the amplified TCR beta libraries as 87-base-pair reads. Per the authors' processing: A later analysis tallied roughly 78 million unique TCR beta chains across the 666 repertoires, and about 12 million of those chains were shared by two or more donors. To remove PCR and sequencing errors, raw reads were error-corrected and collapsed into unique sequences using a nearest-neighbor algorithm that merged closely related sequences. Alignment of CDR3 sequences to IMGT reference sequences was used to assign V, D and J gene segments. Each retained sequence needed at least a six-nucleotide match to both a V gene segment and a J gene segment. Rearrangements were called productive when the CDR3 lacked stop codons and stayed in frame with V and J; all others were non-productive. CDR3 was defined according to IMGT convention as the region running from the second conserved V-encoded cysteine to the conserved J-encoded phenylalanine. The earlier analysis of about 590 of the donors excluded sequences that lacked an unambiguous match to a single V gene segment. An earlier analysis of several hundred of the donors called V segments functional above 56.7% productive rearrangements and segregating when the between-donor standard deviation exceeded 5%. A statistical classification framework was built to diagnose cytomegalovirus status from the catalog of TCR beta chain sequences. In a later analysis, TCR nucleotide sequences were compared against IMGT/GENE-DB human TR gene sequences so that V and J genes could be assigned. Using the TCRdist pipeline, a later analysis assigned CDR3 sequences along with most-parsimonious VDJ recombination scenarios. In a later analysis, each TCR beta chain was defined by its CDR3 amino acid sequence together with its V-gene family, and reads lacking a unique V-gene family were excluded. As a way to deal with suspected cross-contamination and a sequencing artifact, a later analysis dropped nearly 600 nucleotide sequences that were highly shared and had low generation probability. A later analysis calculated a clonal expansion index for each public chain from normalized within-repertoire ranks of inferred template counts. Generation probabilities in a later analysis came from a VDJ recombination model fitted to out-of-frame rearrangements, and those results were checked against IGoR. In a later analysis, TCR-TCR, TCR-HLA and TCR-CMV co-occurrence was scored with hypergeometric tests, and a repertoire-size bias correction was applied to TCR pairs. In a later analysis, false discovery rates were estimated by permuting HLA or CMV assignments 20 times. In a later analysis, co-occurring TCRs were grouped using DBSCAN, with TCRdist sequence similarity added in when clustering inside HLA-allele-positive subsets. Repertoires with fewer than 30,000 or more than 120,000 public chains were left out of co-occurrence clustering, as were about 5 repertoires with anomalous nucleotide sharing. TCRdb mirrors the immuneACCESS table, restricted to in-frame sequences. Some clones are absent from its copies; in checked studies, under half trace to an unresolved V gene, and the reason for the others is unknown. Clone size and V and J calls were adopted from that table, with D and trimming inferred from the DNA. This sample holds fewer than 300,000 clones; about nine tenths were observed only once. The top ten clonotypes cover 4% of the sample.

This clonotype originated in a man between 40 and 49 years old in good health and CMV-seropositive. The material sequenced was PBMCs. The chain is made from TRBV6-6 and TRBJ1-5; 9 central bases correspond to TRBD1. The CDR3 in this case is CASSYVFGTGFQPQHF. The base sequence is TGTGCCAGCAGTTATGTCTTTGGGACAGGGTTTCAGCCCCAGCATTTT.